This record looks at one T cell receptor (beta chain) sequence and its context. The antigen it binds to is not known. No much larger clonotype is one base removed from it; base qualities were not supplied. These data are taken from a study of cytomegalovirus exposure and HLA in healthy donors (dated by TCRdb to the late 2010s). At the level of the whole study: According to an earlier analysis of 550 to 700 of the donors, some 180 million T cells yielded 117 million unique TCR beta sequences and about 300 Gb of sequence data. Besides the first cohort of roughly 640 subjects, a separate validation cohort made up of about 120 different subjects was used. High-throughput TCR immunosequencing, statistical association of individual TCRs with disease status, and machine learning were combined to predict cytomegalovirus infection status. The study used immunosequencing to profile the T cell repertoires of more than 650 subjects and linked those repertoires to cytomegalovirus serostatus. Donor age, sex, ethnicity and CMV serostatus were compiled alongside the repertoire data. An early release that covered roughly 600 HLA-typed donors contained approximately 320 gigabases of sequencing data and around 80 million unique TCR sequences. Of the approximately 400 genotyped donors, roughly 76% were placed in the genetic ancestry cluster associated with self-reported Caucasian donors. The study aimed to test whether signatures of past pathogen exposure could be identified by cataloging public T cell receptors. HLA typing included class I and class II loci at four-digit resolution. To study patterns of TCR occurrence, a later analysis re-analyzed previously published TCR beta repertoires from several hundred donors and added high-resolution HLA genotyping. The number of donors typed differed by locus, with about 629-630 for A, B, C, DRB1 and DQB1, about 500 for DQA1, 606 for DPA1, and roughly 450 for DPB1. Several DR-DQ haplotypes were handled as single units for association and clustering because linkage in the cohort was strong. A later genetic analysis used genome-wide SNP genotypes for about 55% of the 666 donors, treating that subset as a discovery cohort. An earlier analysis of 500 to 750 of the donors applied high-throughput TCR beta sequencing to assess whether each TCR beta V gene segment acted as functional or pseudogenic. Rather than drawing on any new phenotypic data, the later analysis identified candidate immune exposures from TCR beta sequences and the way those sequences occurred across donors. Across approximately 420 genotyped donors of the cohort, an average of about 240,000 unique TCR beta nucleotide sequences per donor were sequenced, and 15% to 20% of those sequences were non-productive. Every discovery cohort repertoire had been produced on one sequencing platform. Beyond this particular receptor, the publication reports: In vitro tests confirmed that a few of the cytomegalovirus-associated TCR beta chains recognize cytomegalovirus antigens. A cluster of highly shared sequence variants was judged likely to be a technical artifact of the sequencing pipeline. In an earlier analysis of 587 of the donors, most TCR beta V segments appeared in productive rearrangements about 90% or about 30% of the time, broadly matching IMGT annotations. According to a later analysis, parvovirus B19, influenza, CMV and Epstein-Barr virus appeared linked to several top co-occurrence clusters. Because some donors lacked HLA typing at each locus, the association tests relied only on the typed subset. A later analysis found that TCR association rates varied across HLA loci, with DRB1 alleles showing the most associated TCRs and HLA-C alleles the fewest. Most TCR sequences were seen in very few donors, while some public TCRs were found in many individuals. Compared with equally common non-associated chains, HLA-associated TCR beta chains in a later analysis were more clonally expanded and had lower generation probabilities. Immune exposure information for the cohort was limited to CMV serostatus. According to the authors, the approach could potentially be generalized to other disease states and immunological phenotypes. A later analysis found that most CMV-associated TCR beta chains appeared HLA-restricted, with HLA associations seemingly driven largely by CMV exposure. Linkage disequilibrium might explain the correlated functional status among segregating V segments, but an unknown experimental factor could not be excluded. When HLA alleles, especially DR and DQ, strongly co-occurred, TCR associations were difficult to assign to individual alleles. In both the original and validation cohorts, the classifier was reported to diagnose cytomegalovirus status with high specificity and sensitivity. Presence/absence analyses assumed roughly uniform sequencing depth across donors, an assumption that may not hold. A further reported finding was that TCR beta sequences accurately predicted the HLA-A and HLA-B alleles for most subjects in the first cohort. A later analysis associated about 18,000 TCR beta sequences with specific HLA alleles at a false discovery rate of 0.05. In this cohort, only TCR beta chains were sequenced, and detectable features were limited by the absence of alpha or paired-chain data. The study listed 164 TCR beta chains as associated with cytomegalovirus. According to a later genetic analysis, donors in an Asian-associated ancestry cluster had fewer N-insertions in productive TCRs than the approximately 650-donor mean. V-gene and J-gene trimming of TCR beta chains was associated with a missense DCLRE1C variant in a later genetic analysis, and the association was replicated in an independent cohort. Because counts were too low, seventeen rarely observed V segments, including chromosome 9 orphons, were excluded from the earlier analysis of some 590 of the donors.

Libraries were constructed by the immunoSEQ multiplex PCR assay. A mixture of 60 forward primers for TCR Vbeta segments and 13 reverse primers for TCR Jbeta segments was used in the multiplex PCR. A multiplex PCR assay on genomic DNA amplified the CDR3 region of rearranged TCR beta genes. Amplified TCR beta libraries were sequenced as 87-base-pair reads on the Illumina HiSeq System. For the original study's pipeline: A later analysis tallied 75 million to 95 million unique TCR beta chains across the 610 or so repertoires, and about 12 million of those chains were shared by two or more donors. Raw reads were error-corrected and collapsed into unique sequences with a nearest-neighbor algorithm that merged closely related sequences to remove PCR and sequencing errors. V, D and J gene segments were assigned by aligning CDR3 sequences to IMGT reference sequences. Each retained sequence needed at least a six-nucleotide match to both a V gene segment and a J gene segment. A rearrangement was called productive if the CDR3 had no stop codons and remained in frame with V and J, and every other rearrangement was called non-productive. Following IMGT convention, CDR3 was defined as the stretch from the second conserved V-encoded cysteine up to the conserved J-encoded phenylalanine. Sequences without an unambiguous match to a single V gene segment were excluded from the earlier analysis of about 600 of the donors. An earlier analysis of over 450 of the donors classified V segments as functional when productive rearrangements were above 56.7% and as segregating when the standard deviation between donors was above 5%. To diagnose cytomegalovirus status from the catalog of TCR beta chain sequences, a statistical classification framework was built. In a later analysis, TCR nucleotide sequences were compared against IMGT/GENE-DB human TR gene sequences so that V and J genes could be assigned. Using the TCRdist pipeline, a later analysis assigned CDR3 sequences along with most-parsimonious VDJ recombination scenarios. In a later analysis, each TCR beta chain was defined by its CDR3 amino acid sequence together with its V-gene family, and reads lacking a unique V-gene family were excluded. As a way to deal with suspected cross-contamination and a sequencing artifact, a later analysis dropped more than 500 nucleotide sequences that were highly shared and had low generation probability. In a later analysis, a clonal expansion index for each public chain was calculated from normalized within-repertoire ranks of inferred template counts. Generation probabilities in a later analysis came from a VDJ recombination model fitted to out-of-frame rearrangements, and those results were checked against IGoR. A later analysis scored TCR-TCR, TCR-HLA and TCR-CMV co-occurrence with hypergeometric tests, applying a repertoire-size bias correction to TCR pairs. In a later analysis, false discovery rates were estimated by permuting HLA or CMV assignments 20 times. In a later analysis, co-occurring TCRs were grouped using DBSCAN, with TCRdist sequence similarity added in when clustering inside HLA-allele-positive subsets. Repertoires with fewer than 30,000 or more than 120,000 public chains were left out of co-occurrence clustering, as were about five repertoires with anomalous nucleotide sharing. In TCRdb, the immuneACCESS table is reduced to in-frame sequences with V and J assigned. These tables do not hold every clone; where another copy was compared, an unresolved V gene accounts for under half, and the others remain unexplained. That table is the source of V, J and clone size, and D and trimming were worked out from the DNA. This sample lists 170,000 or so clones; roughly 78% were detected once. The ten largest account for 0.69% of the sample.

The cohort comprised some 680 healthy bone marrow donors. At the time of sampling, every cohort member was nominally healthy, though immune exposures that went unrecorded were likely present. The donor tested CMV seronegative and was one of the 352 seronegative cohort members. A peripheral blood sample was provided by each donor, and peripheral blood mononuclear cells were used for TCR beta sequencing. Genomic DNA was extracted from the blood cell samples with the Qiagen DNeasy Blood Extraction Kit. The TCR comes from a woman between 40 and 55 years old in good health and CMV-seronegative. Sequenced: PBMCs.

DNA sequence: TGCAGCGTGGATTGGACAGGGCGCGAGCAGTACTTC. Protein translation: CSVDWTGREQYF. This chain joins TRBV29-1 to TRBJ2-7, with 8 central nucleotides matching TRBD1. There are 12 amino acids in the CDR3, from cysteine to phenylalanine inclusive. Only the CDR3 DNA is retained, 36 bases long and in frame from the first base. For this chain, trimming is 6 bases at the V end and 6 bases at the J end, and the number of junction bases without a gene match is 7. The germline V gene sets CDR1 to SQVTM and CDR2 to ANQGSEA.